This TCR beta chain appears in the sequencing data of a study of cytomegalovirus exposure and HLA in healthy donors. About this clone itself: Its antigen is unknown.

A multiplex PCR was run with 60 Vbeta primers and 13 Jbeta primers. Assay used: immunoSEQ multiplex PCR; TCRdb lists only in-frame clones, some missing. The sample has some 150,000 clones, around 80% seen once. Overall study results and limits: Highly shared variants forming one cluster were likely a sequencing artifact.

This receptor was taken from a woman aged 45-60 years in good health and CMV-seropositive. The sequenced material came from PBMCs.

The CDR3 protein is CSVDFSSGANVLTF. In nucleotides, the CDR3 is TGCAGCGTTGATTTCAGCTCTGGGGCCAACGTCCTGACTTTC. The chain recombines TRBV29-1 with TRBJ2-6; D not certain. V gave up 3 bases and J gave up 0 bases, with 6 bases separating them. Germline lookup yields CDR1 SQVTM and CDR2 ANQGSEA. The length of the CDR3 is 14 residues. The entire variable domain, with the rest obtained from reference TRBV29-1 and TRBJ2-6, is as follows: SAVISQKPSRDICQRGTSLTIQCQVDSQVTMMFWYRQQPGQSLTLIATANQGSEATYESGFVIDKFPISRPNLTFSTLTVSNMSPEDSSIYLCSVDFSSGANVLTFGAGSRLTVL.